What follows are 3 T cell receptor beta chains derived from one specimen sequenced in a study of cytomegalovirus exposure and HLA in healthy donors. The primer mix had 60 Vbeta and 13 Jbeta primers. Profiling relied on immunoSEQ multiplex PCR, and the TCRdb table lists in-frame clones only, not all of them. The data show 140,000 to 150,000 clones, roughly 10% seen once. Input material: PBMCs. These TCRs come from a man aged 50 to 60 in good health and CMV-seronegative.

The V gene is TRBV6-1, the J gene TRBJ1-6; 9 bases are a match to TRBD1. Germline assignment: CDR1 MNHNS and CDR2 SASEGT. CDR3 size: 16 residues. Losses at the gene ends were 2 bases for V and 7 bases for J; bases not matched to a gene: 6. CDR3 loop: CASSESPGQGNSPLHF. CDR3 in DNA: TGTGCCAGCAGTGAATCACCGGGACAGGGCAATTCACCCCTCCACTTT.

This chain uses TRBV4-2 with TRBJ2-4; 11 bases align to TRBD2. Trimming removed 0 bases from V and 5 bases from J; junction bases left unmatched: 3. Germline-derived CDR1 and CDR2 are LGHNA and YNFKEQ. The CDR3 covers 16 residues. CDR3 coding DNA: TGTGCCAGCAGCCAAGAGCCTAGCGGGGGGCAAAACATTCAGTACTTC. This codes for CASSQEPSGGQNIQYF.

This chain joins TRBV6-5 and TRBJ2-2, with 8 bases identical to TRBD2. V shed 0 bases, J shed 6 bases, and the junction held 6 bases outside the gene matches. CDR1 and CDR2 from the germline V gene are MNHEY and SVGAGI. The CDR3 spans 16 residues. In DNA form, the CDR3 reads TGTGCCAGCAGTTACTCGCTAGCCGGGAGGGCCGGGGAGCTGTTTTTT. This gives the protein CASSYSLAGRAGELFF.